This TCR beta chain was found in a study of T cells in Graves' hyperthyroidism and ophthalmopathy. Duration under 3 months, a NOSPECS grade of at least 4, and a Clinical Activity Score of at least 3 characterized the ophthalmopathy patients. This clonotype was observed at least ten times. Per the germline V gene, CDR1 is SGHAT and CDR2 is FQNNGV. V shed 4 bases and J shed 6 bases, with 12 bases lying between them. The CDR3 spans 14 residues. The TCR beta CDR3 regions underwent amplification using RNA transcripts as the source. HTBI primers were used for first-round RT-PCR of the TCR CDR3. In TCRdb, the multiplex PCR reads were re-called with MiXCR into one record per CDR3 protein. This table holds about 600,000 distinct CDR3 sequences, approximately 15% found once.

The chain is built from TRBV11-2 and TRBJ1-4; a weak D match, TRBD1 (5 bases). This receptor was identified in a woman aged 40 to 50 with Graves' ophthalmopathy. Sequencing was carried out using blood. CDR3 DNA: TGTGCCAGCAGCTCTACCGTGGGGGATGAAAAACTGTTTTTT. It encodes CASSSTVGDEKLFF.